The source of this T cell receptor (beta chain) is a study of blood T cell repertoires in COVID-19. The germline CDR1 and CDR2 sequences are MRHNA and SNTAGT. The germline V and J ends were trimmed by 2 bases and 9 bases, with 11 bases remaining between them. This CDR3 spans 13 amino acids. The assay was immunoSEQ multiplex PCR, and TCRdb's table has in-frame clones only and misses some. The sample carries roughly 400,000 clones, about 88% recorded once. This study enrolled people aged roughly 18 to 90 from about two dozen US geographic areas. Categorization into cohorts depended on clinical history that participants reported. A case of COVID-19 had been met by exposed participants within 2 weeks before study entry.

Specimen: PBMCs or T cells enriched from blood (not recorded which). The gene calls are TRBV6-4 and TRBJ2-1; D perhaps matches TRBD2 (7 bases). This receptor was taken from a woman aged 18 to 35 who had been exposed to COVID-19. CDR3 in DNA: TGTGCCAGCAGTGACGAGGGAGGGGGTGAGCAGTTCTTC. Encoded protein: CASSDEGGGEQFF.